This TCR beta chain was identified during a study of blood T cell repertoires in COVID-19. Study-wide context: Sources were T cells, B-cell-depleted T cells, or PBMCs; the material itself was cDNA or gDNA.

Under the authors' procedure: Reference gene primer amplification in the assay estimated nucleated cell counts. Assay used: immunoSEQ multiplex PCR; TCRdb lists only in-frame clones, some missing. Clone size and V and J calls were adopted from that table, with D and trimming inferred from the DNA. Among 70,000 to 100,000 clones listed, roughly four fifths were seen once. The CDR3 has 18 amino acids. The germline V gene encodes CDR1 DFQATT and CDR2 SNEGSKA (reference sequence). Trimming stripped 3 bases from V and 4 bases from J, with 25 bases between. The chain uses TRBV20-1 and TRBJ2-1, with a weak D call TRBD2 (7 bases). The source of this sequence is a man aged 50-59 years with active or convalescent COVID-19. The sequenced material came from peripheral blood. The CDR3 region has the DNA TGCAGTGCTAGTGGGCGGGGGCTATGGCCAAAGAAATACAATGAGCAGTTCTTC. Protein sequence: CSASGRGLWPKKYNEQFF.